This T cell receptor beta chain was documented in a study of blood T cells in healthy people across ages. The use of a sample-barcoded 5' primer and a J-beta primer mix characterized a second PCR of 7 to 11 cycles. Each cDNA was tagged by a template-switch adaptor containing 12 random nucleotides. One entry per CDR3 protein, called by TCRdb with MiXCR from the 5' RACE reads. The table shows about a million distinct CDR3 sequences, with around two fifths occurring only once. Total RNA extraction produced at least 5 micrograms (per sample) for the study. V was clipped by 4 bases and J by 0 bases, with 9 bases between them. CDR3 length equals 13 residues. Germline V gene data show CDR1 as SQVTM and CDR2 as ANQGSEA.

V usage is TRBV29-1 and J usage is TRBJ1-1; D is undetermined. The sequence came from a man younger than 35 in good health. Material for sequencing was blood. The CDR3 DNA reads as TGCAGCGTTGGGGGTCAGATGAACACTGAAGCTTTCTTT. Amino acid sequence: CSVGGQMNTEAFF.